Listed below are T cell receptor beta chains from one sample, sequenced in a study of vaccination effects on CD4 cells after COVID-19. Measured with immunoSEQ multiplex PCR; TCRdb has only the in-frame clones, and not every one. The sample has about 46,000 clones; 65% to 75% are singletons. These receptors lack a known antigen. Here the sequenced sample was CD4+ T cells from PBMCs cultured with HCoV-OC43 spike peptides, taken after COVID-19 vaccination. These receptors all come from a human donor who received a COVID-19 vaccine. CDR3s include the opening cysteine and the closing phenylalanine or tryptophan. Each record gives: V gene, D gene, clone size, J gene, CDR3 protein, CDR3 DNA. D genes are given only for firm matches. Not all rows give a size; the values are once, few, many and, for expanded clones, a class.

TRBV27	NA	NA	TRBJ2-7	CASSPSYWQSMTYEQYF	TGTGCCAGCAGTCCCTCCTATTGGCAGTCCATGACCTACGAGCAGTACTTC
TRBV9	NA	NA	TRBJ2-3	CASSVAIGSDTQYF	TGTGCCAGCAGCGTAGCTATCGGGTCAGATACGCAGTATTTT
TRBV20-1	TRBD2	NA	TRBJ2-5	CSASSAGGPNQETQYF	TGCAGTGCTAGTTCAGCGGGGGGCCCTAACCAAGAGACCCAGTACTTC
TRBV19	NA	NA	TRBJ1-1	CASSIDLWGVEAFF	TGTGCCAGTAGTATAGATCTATGGGGAGTTGAAGCTTTCTTT
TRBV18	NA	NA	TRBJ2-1	CASSPVARLRGNEQFF	TGTGCCAGCTCACCCGTCGCGAGGCTTAGGGGCAATGAGCAGTTCTTC
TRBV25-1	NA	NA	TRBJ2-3	CASSESRRVGWTDTQYF	TGTGCCAGCAGTGAATCCAGGAGGGTAGGATGGACAGATACGCAGTATTTT
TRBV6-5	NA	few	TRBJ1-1	CASRFTSRAEAFF	TGTGCCAGCAGATTCACCTCCCGGGCTGAAGCTTTCTTT
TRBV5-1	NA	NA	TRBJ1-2	CASSLADGTINYGYTF	TGCGCCAGCAGCTTGGCCGATGGCACGATTAACTATGGCTACACCTTC
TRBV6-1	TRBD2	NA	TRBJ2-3	CASSELRTSGADTQYF	TGTGCCAGCAGTGAACTTCGGACTAGCGGTGCAGATACGCAGTATTTT
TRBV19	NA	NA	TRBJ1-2	CASSMAGVYGYTF	TGTGCCAGTAGTATGGCGGGCGTCTATGGCTACACCTTC
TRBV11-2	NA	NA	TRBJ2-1	CASSPRREQFF	TGTGCCAGCAGCCCCAGACGTGAGCAGTTCTTC